A single sample is the source of the 30 T cell receptor beta chains below, sequenced in a study of persistence of HIV-infected CD4 T cells. An overlapping HIV-1 Gag peptide pool stimulated these cells at 0.75 to 1 ug/peptide/mL. CD4+ T cells upregulating both CD40 ligand and CD69 were sorted as responding cells. The immunoSEQ assay was version 4, run in survey mode. Sequenced by immunoSEQ multiplex PCR; TCRdb stores in-frame clones only, minus some. Of 10,000 or so clones in the sample, approximately 77% are singletons; the top ten hold about 2%. Their recognized antigens are unknown. The source was CD4+ T cells sorted from PBMCs after roughly 20-hour stimulation, collected from a patient who received antiretroviral therapy. The source of these receptors is an adult woman with HIV who was CMV-seropositive.

The chain links TRBV24-1 to TRBJ1-5, with 8 nucleotides matching TRBD1. This CDR3 has 15 amino acids. Germline CDR1 and CDR2: KGHDR and SFDVKD. V lost 4 bases, J lost 3 bases, and 4 bases stayed unmatched. This chain's CDR3 is CATSDGQGVNQPQHF. DNA for the CDR3: TGTGCCACCAGTGACGGACAGGGAGTCAATCAGCCCCAGCATTTT.

In DNA, the CDR3 is TGTGCCAGCACCGACACGGACAGGGCCGGTCAGCCCCAGCATTTT. Protein product: CASTDTDRAGQPQHF. This sequence joins TRBV6-6 and TRBJ1-5, with 8 nucleotides matching TRBD1. Germline V gene sequence: CDR1 MNHNY, CDR2 SVGAGI (reference sequence). CDR3 length equals 15 residues. V dropped 7 bases and J dropped 6; count of bases not matched to a gene: 11.

V and J are TRBV4-1 and TRBJ2-7, with no clear D. This CDR3 is 15 amino acids long. Germline V gene lookup returns CDR1 MGHRA and CDR2 YSYEKL. Trimming left V 1 base short and J 0 bases short, with 10 bases between. CDR3 sequence (DNA): TGCGCCAGCAGCCAAGTGTGGGCCAGCTCCTACGAGCAGTACTTC. Translated, it gives CASSQVWASSYEQYF.

V gene TRBV6-5 combines with J gene TRBJ2-7, with 9 bases fitting TRBD1. Trimming cost V 7 bases and J 6 bases; bases outside gene matches: 10. The CDR3 spans 14 residues. The germline V gene has CDR1 MNHEY and CDR2 SVGAGI. The CDR3 DNA reads as TGTGCCAGCATCCTCGGGACAGGGATGAGCGAGCAGTACTTC. Protein: CASILGTGMSEQYF.

The chain joins TRBV2 to TRBJ1-1, with D possibly TRBD1 on 5 matching bases. Germline lookup yields CDR1 SNHLY and CDR2 FYNNEI. V lost 5 bases, J lost 6 bases, and 19 bases lay in between. The CDR3 has 15 amino acids. The CDR3 DNA sequence: TGTGCCAGCAGTTACGTCGAGGGGCTCCAGGCTGAAGCTTTCTTT. This gives the protein CASSYVEGLQAEAFF. Variable domain in full (rest from reference TRBV2 and TRBJ1-1): EPEVTQTPSHQVTQMGQEVILRCVPISNHLYFYWYRQILGQKVEFLVSFYNNEISEKSEIFDDQFSVERPDGSNFTLKIRSTKLEDSAMYFCASSYVEGLQAEAFFGQGTRLTVV.

The chain uses TRBV3-1 (or the pseudogene TRBV3-2) and TRBJ1-2, with unresolved D. CDR1 and CDR2 from the germline V gene are LGHDT and YNNKEL (reference sequence). Deletions cut 1 base from V and 2 bases from J, with 8 bases between. The CDR3 is 14 amino acids. CDR3 loop: CASSQGLQNYGYTF. The CDR3 region has the DNA TGTGCCAGCAGCCAAGGCTTACAGAACTATGGCTACACCTTC.

The CDR3 reads CASSFSALQETQYF. The CDR3 nucleotides read TGTGCCAGCAGTTTTTCTGCACTCCAAGAGACCCAGTACTTC. The chain combines TRBV27 with TRBJ2-5; D call uncertain. Germline lookup yields CDR1 MNHEY and CDR2 SMNVEV (reference sequence). Trimming took off 3 bases at V and 1 base at J, with 9 bases between the two ends. There are 14 residues in the CDR3.

This clone was seen a handful of times. The chain couples TRBV6-4 to TRBJ1-2; TRBD1 matches 7 bases. V shed 7 bases, J shed 4 bases, and the junction held 9 bases outside the gene matches. Germline loops: CDR1 MRHNA, CDR2 SNTAGT. The CDR3 is 14 amino acids. DNA for the CDR3: TGTGCCAGCACCCCCGAACAGGGGTCCTATGGCTACACCTTC. This sequence encodes CASTPEQGSYGYTF.

This chain uses TRBV2 with TRBJ1-1; D gene uncertain. This CDR3 is built from 13 residues. Trimming cost V 7 bases and J 1 base, with 10 bases left between them. Per the germline V gene, CDR1 is SNHLY and CDR2 is FYNNEI. The CDR3 region has the DNA TGTGCCAGCACCGAAGACACGAACACTGAAGCTTTCTTT. This translates into CASTEDTNTEAFF.

The CDR3 DNA is TGTGCCAGCAGTTACGGAACTGAAGCTTTCTTT. Protein sequence: CASSYGTEAFF. The chain recombines TRBV6-6 with TRBJ1-1; D unresolved. V dropped 2 bases and J dropped 5 bases, with 3 bases sitting between them. The germline CDR1 and CDR2 sequences are MNHNY and SVGAGI (reference sequence). The CDR3 is made up of 11 amino acids.

The chain has TRBV6-6 and TRBJ2-1, with D perhaps being TRBD1 or TRBD2 (5 bases each). This CDR3 has 15 residues. The germline CDR1 and CDR2 sequences are MNHNY and SVGAGI (reference sequence). V dropped 2 bases and J dropped 1 base, with 9 bases sitting between them. CDR3 protein: CASSYGTPSYNEQFF. As DNA, the CDR3 is TGTGCCAGCAGTTACGGGACCCCATCCTACAATGAGCAGTTCTTC.

The chain couples TRBV2 to TRBJ2-4; D unresolved. The length of the CDR3 is 11 residues. Germline-derived CDR1 and CDR2 are SNHLY and FYNNEI. The V gene lost 8 bases and the J gene lost 5 bases, with 7 bases spanning the gap. CDR3 loop: CASSGQNIQYF. In DNA form, the CDR3 reads TGTGCCAGCTCCGGACAAAACATTCAGTACTTC.

This rearrangement joins TRBV29-1 to TRBJ1-5; no firm D call. The CDR3 sequence is 12 residues long. The germline CDR1 and CDR2 sequences are SQVTM and ANQGSEA. Trimming took off 4 bases at V and 1 base at J, with 5 bases between the two ends. CDR3 bases: TGCAGCGTTGCAGGAAGCAATCAGCCCCAGCATTTT. Amino acid sequence: CSVAGSNQPQHF.

V and J are TRBV7-8 and TRBJ1-1, with unresolved D. The CDR3 length is 17 residues. Germline V gives CDR1 SGHVS, CDR2 FQNEAQ. Trimming removed 3 bases from V and 4 bases from J, with 21 bases in between. CDR3 protein: CASSFPPDILRSTEAFF. The CDR3 coding sequence is TGTGCCAGCAGCTTTCCCCCTGACATTTTAAGGAGCACTGAAGCTTTCTTT.

The chain combines TRBV4-1 with TRBJ2-1; 14 bases are shared with TRBD2. The germline V gene encodes CDR1 MGHRA and CDR2 YSYEKL. J lost 7 bases, V lost 2 bases, and 7 bases had no gene match. The CDR3 is 17 amino acids. CDR3: CASSQLTTSGGGNEQFF. The DNA for the CDR3 is TGCGCCAGCAGCCAACTTACGACTAGCGGGGGGGGGAATGAGCAGTTCTTC.

The CDR3 loop reads CASSQRGRSRTGELFF. CDR3 nucleotide sequence: TGTGCCAGCAGCCAGCGTGGCAGGAGTCGGACCGGGGAGCTGTTTTTT. This chain links TRBV3-1 (or the pseudogene TRBV3-2) with TRBJ2-2, with D hard to call. V was pared by 3 bases and J by 5 bases, with 16 bases between. This CDR3 has 16 amino acids. CDR1 LGHDT and CDR2 YNNKEL come from the germline V gene (reference sequence).

V is TRBV6-1 and J is TRBJ2-2; TRBD1 aligns across 7 bases. Looked up from germline, CDR1 is MNHNS and CDR2 is SASEGT. The CDR3 contains 12 residues. Trimming at V came to 10 bases and at J to 6 bases, leaving 5 bases not matched to a gene. CDR3: CANRQGAGELFF. In DNA form, the CDR3 reads TGTGCCAACCGACAGGGTGCCGGGGAGCTGTTTTTT.

V is TRBV4-3 and J is TRBJ1-1, with 7 bases lining up with TRBD1. Germline lookup yields CDR1 LGHNA and CDR2 YSLEER. Germline trimming cut 1 base from V and 4 bases from J; bases unmatched to any gene: 3. This CDR3 is built from 14 residues. As DNA, the CDR3 is TGCGCCAGCAGCCAAGTTGCAGGGGGCACTGAAGCTTTCTTT. As protein: CASSQVAGGTEAFF.

This chain connects TRBV9 to TRBJ2-2, with D possibly TRBD2 on 6 matching bases. In germline, CDR1 is SGDLS, CDR2 YYNGEE. CDR3 length equals 19 residues. With 4 bases removed from V and 1 base from J, the gap between germline ends came to 23 bases. The chain's CDR3 is CASSRGLGRLVGNTGELFF. The CDR3 nucleotides read TGTGCCAGCAGCCGAGGGCTTGGGAGACTAGTGGGGAACACCGGGGAGCTGTTTTTT. Combining the CDR3 with reference TRBV9 and TRBJ2-2 gives the whole variable domain DSGVTQTPKHLITATGQRVTLRCSPRSGDLSVYWYQQSLDQGLQFLIQYYNGEERAKGNILERFSAQQFPDLHSELNLSSLELGDSALYFCASSRGLGRLVGNTGELFFGEGSRLTVL.

V and J are TRBV5-1 and TRBJ2-7; 7 bases fit TRBD1. Unmatched junction bases numbered 9, after V lost 0 bases and J lost 3 bases. Germline lookup yields CDR1 SGHRS and CDR2 YFSETQ. The CDR3 loop spans 16 amino acids. CDR3 coding DNA: TGCGCCAGCAGCTTGGCGGCGACAGGGAAGATCTACGAGCAGTACTTC. Its translation: CASSLAATGKIYEQYF.

The rearrangement uses TRBV7-3 and TRBJ2-7; D is unresolved. CDR1 is SGHTA, CDR2 FQGTGA, per germline. V was clipped by 5 bases and J by 6 bases, with 17 bases between them. This CDR3 has 14 residues. In nucleotides, the CDR3 is TGTGCCAGCAGCCCGTCGACCCAGCATATCGAGCAGTACTTC. Its protein product is CASSPSTQHIEQYF.

V gene TRBV19 combines with J gene TRBJ1-1; the match to TRBD1 covers 9 bases. Germline trimming cut 6 bases from V and 2 bases from J; bases unmatched to any gene: 4. CDR1 and CDR2 from the germline V gene are LNHDA and SQIVND (reference sequence). The CDR3 length is 14 residues. As DNA, the CDR3 is TGTGCCAGTAGGGTGACAGGGGGTAACACTGAAGCTTTCTTT. Protein: CASRVTGGNTEAFF.

Comments on this clone: The same CDR3 can be traced to other DNA sequences in this sample. The chain has TRBV7-8 and TRBJ1-5, with 7 nucleotides matching TRBD1. V trimming: 2 bases; J trimming: 1 base; junction bases outside the gene matches: 2. Germline-derived CDR1 and CDR2 are SGHVS and FQNEAQ. The CDR3 loop spans 15 amino acids. Here the CDR3 DNA reads TGTGCCAGCAGCTTACAAGGGGGCAGCAATCAGCCCCAGCATTTT. It is translated as CASSLQGGSNQPQHF.

The gene calls are TRBV28 and TRBJ2-4, with D possibly being TRBD2 (5 bases). Germline V gene data show CDR1 as MDHEN and CDR2 as SYDVKM. The V end lost 5 bases, the J end lost 3 bases, and 17 bases lay between the germline ends. CDR3 size: 16 residues. The CDR3 sequence: CASSRELTRVKNIQYF. CDR3 sequence (DNA): TGTGCCAGCAGTCGCGAATTAACTAGAGTCAAAAACATTCAGTACTTC.

The chain links TRBV5-5 to TRBJ2-6; weak D call: TRBD1 (5 bases). V dropped 5 bases and J dropped 0 bases, with 9 bases sitting between them. Germline V gene data show CDR1 as SGHKS and CDR2 as YYEKEE (reference sequence). CDR3 size: 15 residues. In nucleotides, the CDR3 is TGTGCCAGCAGAAAAGACAGCTCTGGGGCCAACGTCCTGACTTTC. Protein sequence: CASRKDSSGANVLTF.

The gene calls are TRBV18 and TRBJ2-7, with D possibly being TRBD1 (5 bases). Germline V gene lookup returns CDR1 KGHSH and CDR2 LQKENI. With 0 bases removed from V and 2 bases from J, the gap between germline ends came to 8 bases. The CDR3 loop spans 14 amino acids. The CDR3 loop is CASSPPDRPYEQYF. For the CDR3, the DNA is TGTGCCAGCTCACCACCTGACAGACCCTACGAGCAGTACTTC. Full variable domain (outside the CDR3, taken from reference TRBV18 and TRBJ2-7): NAGVMQNPRHLVRRRGQEARLRCSPMKGHSHVYWYRQLPEEGLKFMVYLQKENIIDESGMPKERFSAEFPKEGPSILRIQQVVRGDSAAYFCASSPPDRPYEQYFGPGTRLTVT.

The chain links TRBV7-9 to TRBJ1-3; maybe TRBD1 (5 bases). The CDR3 sequence is 16 residues long. Germline V gene data show CDR1 as SEHNR and CDR2 as FQNEAQ (reference sequence). The V end was cut by 1 base, the J end by 3 bases, with 13 bases between. The CDR3: CASSLGAGIDGNTIYF. DNA of the CDR3: TGTGCCAGCAGCTTAGGGGCAGGGATAGATGGAAACACCATATATTTT. The entire variable domain, with the rest obtained from reference TRBV7-9 and TRBJ1-3, is as follows: DTGVSQNPRHKITKRGQNVTFRCDPISEHNRLYWYRQTLGQGPEFLTYFQNEAQLEKSRLLSDRFSAERPKGSFSTLEIQRTEQGDSAMYLCASSLGAGIDGNTIYFGEGSWLTVV.

The genes are TRBV29-1 and TRBJ2-5; D gene ambiguous. Per the germline V gene, CDR1 is SQVTM and CDR2 is ANQGSEA. Trimming took off 7 bases at V and 4 bases at J, with 16 bases between the two ends. This CDR3 is 13 amino acids long. This CDR3 is CSAAARQGETQYF. In DNA form, the CDR3 reads TGCAGCGCCGCAGCTAGGCAAGGAGAGACCCAGTACTTC.

The J gene is TRBJ2-5, the V gene TRBV4-3; TRBD1 matches at 9 bases. V dropped 1 base and J dropped 5; count of bases not matched to a gene: 8. Germline V CDR1 and CDR2: LGHNA, YSLEER. This CDR3 spans 16 amino acids. The CDR3, as DNA: TGCGCCAGCAGCCAAGGAGGTCGGGACAGGGTGGAGACCCAGTACTTC. Its protein product is CASSQGGRDRVETQYF.

CDR3 nucleotide sequence: TGCGCCAGCAGTGAGAGTCTAGCGGGAGCAGATTACGAGCAGTACTTC. Translating gives CASSESLAGADYEQYF. This chain connects TRBV10-1 to TRBJ2-7; 10 nucleotides align to TRBD2. This CDR3 has 16 residues. Germline V gene data show CDR1 as WNHNN and CDR2 as SYGVQD (reference sequence). J gave up 4 bases and V 2 bases, and 8 bases lay outside the gene matches.